Listed below are T cell receptor beta chains from one sample, sequenced in a study of OX40 agonist ivuxolimab in advanced cancers. Clones were read by immunoSEQ multiplex PCR, and TCRdb kept only the in-frame ones, dropping some. The top ten hold 0.8% to 1.3% of the sample, which has some 70,000 clones, around 89% seen once. The material sequenced was CD4+ or CD8+ T cells sorted from blood, taken in a trial of the OX40 agonist ivuxolimab. The origin of the receptors is an adult with an advanced solid tumor such as melanoma, head and neck, liver or kidney cancer. Both conserved end residues are part of each CDR3. A D gene is named only where the DNA matches it firmly. Rows give clone size only sometimes, using once, few, many, or a class for an expanded clone.

size | J | V | D | CDR3 | DNA
. | TRBJ1-2 | TRBV2 | . | CASSEGGYGYTF | TGTGCCAGCAGTGAGGGTGGCTATGGCTACACCTTC
. | TRBJ1-5 | TRBV28 | TRBD1 | CASSHDRGRGQPQHF | TGTGCCAGCAGCCACGACAGGGGGCGAGGTCAGCCCCAGCATTTT
. | TRBJ1-5 | TRBV19 | . | CASSIAYGPQPQHF | TGTGCCAGTAGTATAGCCTATGGCCCTCAGCCCCAGCATTTT
once | TRBJ1-5 | TRBV7-9 | . | CASSLEVAQPQHF | TGTGCCAGCAGCTTAGAGGTGGCTCAGCCCCAGCATTTT
. | TRBJ2-3 | TRBV19 | . | CASSTDRDSTDTQYF | TGTGCCAGTAGTACCGACAGAGATAGCACAGATACGCAGTATTTT
. | TRBJ1-2 | TRBV5-1 | . | CASSTSDSNYGYTF | TGCGCCAGCAGCACGTCGGACAGTAACTATGGCTACACCTTC
. | TRBJ2-1 | TRBV10-3 | . | CAISDLAEQFF | TGTGCCATCAGTGACCTAGCAGAGCAGTTCTTC
. | TRBJ1-1 | TRBV7-6 | TRBD1 | CASSQPGQEAFF | TGTGCCAGCAGCCAACCGGGACAGGAAGCTTTCTTT
. | TRBJ2-3 | TRBV7-6 | . | CASSPRVGDTQYF | TGTGCCAGCAGCCCCCGCGTCGGAGATACGCAGTATTTT
. | TRBJ1-2 | TRBV20-1 | . | CSAPQGRGYTF | TGCAGTGCTCCCCAAGGGAGAGGCTACACCTTC
once | TRBJ2-7 | TRBV18 | . | CASSPSFLDNYEQYF | TGTGCCAGCTCACCCAGTTTTCTTGACAATTACGAGCAGTACTTC
. | TRBJ1-1 | TRBV6-5 | . | CASGRGVWAEAFF | TGTGCCAGCGGCCGGGGGGTGTGGGCTGAAGCTTTCTTT
. | TRBJ2-1 | TRBV7-2 | . | CASSGLSYNEQFF | TGTGCCAGCAGCGGCCTCTCCTACAATGAGCAGTTCTTC
. | TRBJ1-2 | TRBV18 | TRBD1 | CASSPGTGTPGYGYTF | TGTGCCAGCTCACCCGGGACAGGGACCCCAGGCTATGGCTACACCTTC
. | TRBJ1-1 | TRBV18 | . | CASSPRSTEAFF | TGTGCCAGCTCACCAAGAAGCACTGAAGCTTTCTTT
. | TRBJ2-3 | TRBV7-2 | TRBD2 | CASGAGLAGRGADTQYF | TGTGCCAGCGGGGCGGGGCTAGCGGGGCGGGGCGCAGATACGCAGTATTTT
. | TRBJ2-7 | TRBV2 | . | CASSERGDHEQYF | TGTGCCAGCAGTGAGAGAGGGGACCACGAGCAGTACTTC
. | TRBJ2-3 | TRBV25-1 | TRBD1 | CASSAGQGPSTDTQYF | TGTGCCAGCAGTGCCGGACAGGGGCCTAGCACAGATACGCAGTATTTT
. | TRBJ2-7 | TRBV6-5 | TRBD1 | CASSYGPTGAYEQYF | TGTGCCAGCAGTTACGGACCGACAGGGGCCTACGAGCAGTACTTC
. | TRBJ2-3 | TRBV19 | . | CASTLDGGGPLTDTQYF | TGTGCCAGTACCCTGGATGGCGGGGGCCCTCTCACAGATACGCAGTATTTT
. | TRBJ1-2 | TRBV19 | TRBD1 | CASSIQGASNGYTF | TGTGCCAGTAGTATCCAGGGGGCAAGTAACGGCTACACCTTC
. | TRBJ1-6 | TRBV13 | . | CASTIRGMGSPLHF | TGTGCCAGCACCATACGGGGGATGGGTTCACCCCTCCACTTT
. | TRBJ2-1 | TRBV6-1 | TRBD1 | CASRGQEANEQFF | TGTGCCAGCAGGGGACAGGAGGCCAATGAGCAGTTCTTC
. | TRBJ2-5 | TRBV7-7 | . | CASSLNEWETQYF | TGTGCTAGCAGCTTAAATGAGTGGGAGACCCAGTACTTC
. | TRBJ2-3 | TRBV2 | TRBD2 | CASGPTSGHTDTQYF | TGTGCCAGCGGACCGACTAGCGGGCACACAGATACGCAGTATTTT
. | TRBJ2-1 | TRBV6-5 | . | CATTLRDPSYNEQFF | TGTGCCACCACGCTGAGGGACCCGTCCTACAATGAGCAGTTCTTC